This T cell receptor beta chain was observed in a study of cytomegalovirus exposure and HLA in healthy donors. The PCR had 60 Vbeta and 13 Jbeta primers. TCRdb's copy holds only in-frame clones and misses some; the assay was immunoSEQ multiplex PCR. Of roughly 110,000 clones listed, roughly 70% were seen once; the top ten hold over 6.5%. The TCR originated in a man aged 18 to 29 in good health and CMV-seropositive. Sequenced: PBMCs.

The CDR3 spells CASSLAGSISGNTIYF. The CDR3 nucleotides read TGCGCCAGCAGCTTAGCAGGGTCAATCTCTGGAAACACCATATATTTT. The chain recombines TRBV5-1 with TRBJ1-3; possibly TRBD1 for D (5 bases). V was cut by 2 bases and J by 0 bases, with 12 bases left in between. The germline V gene has CDR1 SGHRS and CDR2 YFSETQ. The CDR3 consists of 16 residues.